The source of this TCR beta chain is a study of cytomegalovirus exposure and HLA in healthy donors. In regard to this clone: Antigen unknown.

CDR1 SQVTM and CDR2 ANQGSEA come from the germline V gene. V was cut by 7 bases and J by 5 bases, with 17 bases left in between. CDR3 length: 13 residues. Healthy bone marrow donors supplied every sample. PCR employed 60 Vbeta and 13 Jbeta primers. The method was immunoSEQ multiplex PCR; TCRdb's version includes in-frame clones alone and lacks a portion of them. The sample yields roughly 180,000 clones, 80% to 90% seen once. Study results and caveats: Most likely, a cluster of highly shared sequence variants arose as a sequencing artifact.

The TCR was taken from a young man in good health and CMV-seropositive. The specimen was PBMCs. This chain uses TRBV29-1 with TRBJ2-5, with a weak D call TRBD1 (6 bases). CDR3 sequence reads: CSGTTGSPETQYF. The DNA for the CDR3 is TGCAGCGGAACGACAGGATCTCCGGAGACCCAGTACTTC. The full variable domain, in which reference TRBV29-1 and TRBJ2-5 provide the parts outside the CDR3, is SAVISQKPSRDICQRGTSLTIQCQVDSQVTMMFWYRQQPGQSLTLIATANQGSEATYESGFVIDKFPISRPNLTFSTLTVSNMSPEDSSIYLCSGTTGSPETQYFGPGTRLLVL.